A single sample gave rise to the 21 T cell receptor beta chains below, sequenced in a study of tumor-infiltrating lymphocytes in primary liver carcinoma. Making TCR beta cDNA involved approximately 530 ng total RNA and a constant-region primer. It was through three nested multiplex PCR rounds of slightly modified ARM-PCR that TCR beta libraries arose. For approximately 11 cycles apiece, the opening two PCR rounds ran with TRBV1-TRBV30 forward primers and a C-beta reverse primer. TCRdb called the multiplex PCR reads again in MiXCR, with one record for every CDR3 protein. The sample has 75,000 or so distinct CDR3 sequences; over 60% are singletons. Both RNA and DNA were isolated together from around 20-30 mg of bulk tissue that had not been sorted. Sequenced input: liver tumor tissue from sampling region 4. Specified subset: tumor region T4, right-lateral pole. The receptor set was obtained from a man in his forties or fifties with primary liver carcinoma and hepatitis B virus infection.

The count of this clonotype is one. Mismatch with germline at one junction end may stem from a read error. This sequence joins TRBV11-3 and TRBJ2-1; D ambiguous. Looked up from germline, CDR1 is SGHNT and CDR2 is YENEEA. CDR3 size: 13 residues. This CDR3 reads CASSLELSNEQLF. CDR3 nucleotides: TGTGCCAGCAGCTTAGAACTTTCAAATGAGCAGCTATTC. Complete variable domain (other parts from reference TRBV11-3 and TRBJ2-1): EAGVVQSPRYKIIEKKQPVAFWCNPISGHNTLYWYLQNLGQGPELLIRYENEEAVDDSQLPKDRFSAERLKGVDSTLKIQPAELGDSAVYLCASSLELSNEQLFGPGTRLTVL.

In regard to this clonotype: Here the CDR3 omits its conserved ending phenylalanine or tryptophan, so a read error is the likely source. The chain combines TRBV12-3 or TRBV12-4 with TRBJ2-1; TRBD2 aligns across 9 bases. The CDR3 is 18 amino acids. CDR3 DNA sequence: TGTACCAGCAGTCCTAGGGGAGCGGGAGGAGGCTCCTACAATGAGCAGTTCCTC. Protein: CTSSPRGAGGGSYNEQFL.

A remark on this clonotype: A much bigger clone sits one base away, suggesting this may be a read error. This rearrangement joins TRBV28 to TRBJ2-3; D is undetermined. Germline V CDR1 and CDR2: MDHEN, SYDVKM. There are 13 residues in the CDR3. This CDR3 is CASRTDDTDTKYF. For the CDR3, the DNA is TGTGCCAGCAGAACGGACGACACAGATACGAAGTATTTT.

The chain uses TRBV20-1 and TRBJ2-3, with TRBD2 identical over 7 bases. Germline V gene sequence: CDR1 DFQATT, CDR2 SNEGSKA (reference sequence). The length of the CDR3 is 14 residues. The CDR3 loop reads CSANPGLRSDTQYF. The CDR3 DNA reads TGCAGCGCCAATCCGGGACTACGATCGGATACGCAGTATTTT.

With respect to this clonotype: One end of the junction is discordant with germline, which a read error may explain. This chain links TRBV11-2 with TRBJ2-1; 8 positions match TRBD2. CDR3 length: 14 amino acids. Looked up from germline, CDR1 is SGHAT and CDR2 is FQNNGV. The CDR3 DNA reads TGTGCCAACAGCCCGGGAGGGCCGTACAATGAGAAGTTCTTC. Residues: CANSPGGPYNEKFF. The full variable domain, completed using reference TRBV11-2 and TRBJ2-1, is EAGVAQSPRYKIIEKRQSVAFWCNPISGHATLYWYQQILGQGPKLLIQFQNNGVVDDSQLPKDRFSAERLKGVDSTLKIQPAKLEDSAVYLCANSPGGPYNEKFFGPGTRLTVL.

This clonotype occurred many times. V gene TRBV7-8 combines with J gene TRBJ1-5; D ambiguous. Trimming took 4 bases from V and 0 from J, leaving 10 bases between them. Germline CDR1 and CDR2: SGHVS and FQNEAQ. This CDR3 has 15 residues. The chain's CDR3 is CASSSRERSNQPQHF. In DNA, the CDR3 is TGTGCCAGCAGCTCCCGGGAGCGTAGCAATCAGCCCCAGCATTTT.

A single count supports this clonotype. Compared with germline, one end of the junction differs, possibly owing to a read error. The chain recombines TRBV11-2 with TRBJ2-2; D could derive from TRBD1 or TRBD2 (5 bases each). Germline lookup yields CDR1 SGHAT and CDR2 FQNNGV. This CDR3 is 15 amino acids long. The CDR3 loop is CIISLVGRGTGELFF. CDR3 sequence (DNA): TGTATCATCAGCTTAGTCGGACGGGGCACCGGGGAACTGTTTTTT. Using reference TRBV11-2 and TRBJ2-2 for the parts outside the CDR3, the full variable domain is EAGVAQSPRYKIIEKRQSVAFWCNPISGHATLYWYQQILGQGPKLLIQFQNNGVVDDSQLPKDRFSAERLKGVDSTLKIQPAKLEDSAVYLCIISLVGRGTGELFFGEGSRLTVL.

This clonotype was seen only once. This rearrangement joins TRBV5-6 to TRBJ2-7, with D perhaps assigned TRBD1 or TRBD2 (5 bases each). The V end lost 3 bases, the J end lost 5 bases, and 15 bases lay between the germline ends. The CDR3 spans 14 residues. CDR1 SGHDT and CDR2 YYEEEE come from the germline V gene. The CDR3 DNA reads TGTGCCAGCAGCTCGGGGCACAAAAGGAACGAGCAGTACTTC. Translating gives CASSSGHKRNEQYF.

The chain uses TRBV11-2 and TRBJ2-3; TRBD2 matches at 11 bases. Germline CDR1 and CDR2: SGHAT and FQNNGV. This CDR3 has 17 amino acids. Trimming cost V 2 bases and J 5 bases; bases outside gene matches: 9. CDR3 region: CASSLNSGRAGRDTQYF. The CDR3 DNA reads as TGTGCCAGCAGCTTAAATAGCGGGAGGGCGGGGCGAGATACGCAGTATTTT.

The sample holds a few counts of this clonotype. The chain couples TRBV6-6 to TRBJ2-3; D not certain. Germline assignment: CDR1 MNHNY and CDR2 SVGAGI (reference sequence). This CDR3 contains 15 residues. V was clipped by 0 bases and J by 4 bases, with 11 bases between them. DNA for the CDR3: TGTGCCAGCAGTTACTCGGGTTCTGGCGCAGATACGCAGTATTTT. This sequence encodes CASSYSGSGADTQYF.

As regards this clonotype: This may stem from a read error, because a much larger clone lies one nucleotide away. The genes are TRBV28 and TRBJ2-7; D is unresolved. The CDR3 runs to 10 residues. Germline assignment: CDR1 MDHEN and CDR2 SYDVKM. Trimming left V 6 bases short and J 8 bases short, with 8 bases between. CDR3 sequence: CASSHHKQYF. CDR3 nucleotides: TGTGCCAGCAGCCACCACAAGCAGTACTTC.

By sample share, this clonotype is large. This rearrangement joins TRBV29-1 to TRBJ2-7; TRBD2 is a possible D gene (5 bases). V lost 8 bases and J lost 7, with 18 bases in between. This CDR3 comprises 12 residues. Germline values: CDR1 SQVTM, CDR2 ANQGSEA. CDR3 amino acids: CSSWLNSGEQYF. DNA for the CDR3: TGCAGCTCGTGGCTGAATTCGGGAGAGCAGTACTTC.

As to this clonotype: This CDR3 fails to terminate in the conserved phenylalanine or tryptophan, so it likely reflects a read error. The limits of the CDR3 on the DNA are not certain, so only TCRdb's listed CDR3 is given. V usage is TRBV11-2 and J usage is TRBJ2-5; the table calls TRBD2, which could not be checked here. From its first to its last residue, the CDR3 has 16 amino acids. Germline CDR1 reads SGHAT; CDR2 reads FQNNGV. The CDR3 here is CTSRSRDSAHHETQNV.

This clonotype was detected ten times or more. The V gene is TRBV28, the J gene TRBJ1-1; D is unresolved. Trimming cost V 7 bases and J 0 bases, with 9 bases left between them. The CDR3 has 13 residues. Germline CDR1 and CDR2: MDHEN and SYDVKM. CDR3 sequence reads: CASNENMNTEAFF. For the CDR3, the DNA is TGTGCCAGCAACGAGAACATGAACACTGAAGCTTTCTTT.

Concerning this clonotype itself: The CDR3 does not end in the conserved phenylalanine or tryptophan, so this is likely a read error. The genes are TRBV12-3 or TRBV12-4 and TRBJ2-1; 9 bases are a match to TRBD2. This CDR3 is built from 16 residues. CDR3 region: CVSRPYPGLADNEQFS. Written as DNA, the CDR3 is TGTGTCAGCAGGCCTTACCCGGGACTAGCCGATAATGAGCAGTTCTCC.

This clonotype was seen at least ten times. CDR3 sequence: CASSPGIGLGYGYTF. CDR3 sequence (DNA): TGTGCCAGCAGCCCCGGCATCGGTTTGGGCTATGGCTACACCTTC. This chain connects TRBV12-3 or TRBV12-4 to TRBJ1-2; D is unclear. This CDR3 has 15 amino acids. Trimming removed 6 bases from V and 4 bases from J, with 18 bases in between.

This clonotype has just one count. A read error is likely, as this CDR3 ends without the conserved phenylalanine or tryptophan. The limits of the CDR3 on the DNA are not certain, so only TCRdb's listed CDR3 is given. V gene TRBV29-1 combines with J gene TRBJ2-1; the table gives TRBD2 as D, unverified against the DNA. The CDR3 spans 14 residues, counting both ends. The germline V gene has CDR1 SQVTM and CDR2 ANQGSEA. This CDR3 reads CSILKAGGPNELFY.

Turning to this clonotype: The junction departs from the called germline gene at one end, perhaps through a read error. The chain combines TRBV7-9 with TRBJ1-2, with D tentatively TRBD1 (6 bases). The CDR3 consists of 15 residues. Germline V CDR1 and CDR2: SEHNR, FQNEAQ (reference sequence). The DNA of the CDR3 is TGTGCCGGCAGCTTAGGGGTCGGGGGGCTCTATGGCTACACCTTC. Protein sequence: CAGSLGVGGLYGYTF.

The chain employs TRBV6-5 and TRBJ2-6; D unresolved. The CDR3 sequence is 14 residues long. Per the germline V gene, CDR1 is MNHEY and CDR2 is SVGAGI. CDR3 in DNA: TGTGTCAGTAGTGTATACCCTGGGGCCAACGTCCTGACTTTC. Translating it yields CVSSVYPGANVLTF.

The count of this clonotype is one. V is TRBV12-3 or TRBV12-4 and J is TRBJ2-7; D gene uncertain. The CDR3 is 14 amino acids. V lost 10 bases and J 3 bases, leaving 19 bases between the germline ends. This chain's CDR3 is CANLQSGLRYEQYF. The CDR3 DNA is TGTGCCAACCTCCAGAGTGGTCTGCGCTACGAGCAGTACTTC.

The rearrangement joins TRBV2 to TRBJ1-4; 8 bases fit TRBD1. There are 14 residues in the CDR3. The J segment lost 4 bases and the V segment lost 4 bases, leaving 2 bases of the junction unmatched. Germline CDR1 and CDR2: SNHLY and FYNNEI. CDR3 bases: TGTGCCAGCAGTGGAACAGGGGGTAATGAAAAACTGTTTTTT. This gives the protein CASSGTGGNEKLFF.